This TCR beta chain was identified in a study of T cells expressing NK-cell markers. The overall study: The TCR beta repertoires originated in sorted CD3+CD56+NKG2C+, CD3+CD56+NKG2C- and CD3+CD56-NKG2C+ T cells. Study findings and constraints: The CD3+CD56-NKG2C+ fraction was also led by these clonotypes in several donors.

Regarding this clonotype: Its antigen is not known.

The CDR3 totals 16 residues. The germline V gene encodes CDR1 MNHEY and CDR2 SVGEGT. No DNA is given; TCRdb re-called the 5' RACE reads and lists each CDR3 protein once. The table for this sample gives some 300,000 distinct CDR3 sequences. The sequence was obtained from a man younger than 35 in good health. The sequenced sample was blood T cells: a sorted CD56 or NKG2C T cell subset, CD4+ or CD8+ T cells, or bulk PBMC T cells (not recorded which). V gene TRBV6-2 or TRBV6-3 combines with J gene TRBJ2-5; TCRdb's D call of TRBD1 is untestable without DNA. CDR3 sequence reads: CASSTKDRGPGETQYF.